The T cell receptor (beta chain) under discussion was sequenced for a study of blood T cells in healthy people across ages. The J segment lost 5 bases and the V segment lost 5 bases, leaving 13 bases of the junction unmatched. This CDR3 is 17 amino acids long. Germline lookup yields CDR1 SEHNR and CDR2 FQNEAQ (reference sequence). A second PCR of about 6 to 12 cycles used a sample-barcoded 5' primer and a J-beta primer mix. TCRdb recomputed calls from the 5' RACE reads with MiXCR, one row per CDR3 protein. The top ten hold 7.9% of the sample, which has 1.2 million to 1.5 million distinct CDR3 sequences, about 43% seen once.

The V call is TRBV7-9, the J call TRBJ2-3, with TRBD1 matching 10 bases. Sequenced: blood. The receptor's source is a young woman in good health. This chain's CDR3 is CASSQFGQGGVGDTQYF. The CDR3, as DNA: TGTGCCAGCAGCCAATTCGGACAGGGGGGGGTAGGAGATACGCAGTATTTT.